This T cell receptor beta chain is from a study of blood T cell repertoires in COVID-19. Study-level background: Sites across the United States, Italy and Spain contributed samples from acute and convalescent COVID-19. In each case, the material was cDNA or gDNA derived from T cells, B-cell-depleted T cells, or PBMCs.

Trimming removed 1 base at V and 4 bases at J, with 10 bases between. The CDR3 runs to 15 residues. Looked up from germline, CDR1 is MGHRA and CDR2 is YSYEKL. Here immunoSEQ multiplex PCR was the method, and the copy in TCRdb shows in-frame clones only, minus some. The sample shows about 180,000 clones, around 79% of them seen only once. The Seattle patients, enrolled during active infection, were followed longitudinally. Material: peripheral blood. V gene TRBV4-1 combines with J gene TRBJ1-4; no clear D gene. The TCR sequence derives from a woman aged 55-70 years with COVID-19, enrolled during active disease. DNA for the CDR3: TGCGCCAGCAGCCAAGTCGGAGGGCGTAATGAAAAACTGTTTTTT. Translated: CASSQVGGRNEKLFF.